This T cell receptor beta chain was found in a study of beta chain features in type 1 diabetes. The study, taken as a whole, reports: For type 1 diabetes patients, VDJ junctions showed fewer insertions and more deletions.

The authors reverse transcribed all of the isolated RNA, so sequencing captured expressed TCRB transcripts. Here immunoSEQ multiplex PCR was the method, and the copy in TCRdb shows in-frame clones only, minus some. The sample yields 350,000 to 400,000 clones, more than 13% seen once. The CDR3 loop spans 12 amino acids. CDR1 is SQVTM, CDR2 ANQGSEA, per germline. V was pared by 4 bases and J by 6 bases, with 11 bases between. For this clone: The target antigen is unknown.

The chain combines TRBV29-1 with TRBJ2-3; D possibly corresponds to TRBD1 (6 bases). The sequencing input was naive CD4+ T cells from blood. This receptor was obtained from a woman younger than 35 in good health. The CDR3 loop is CSVAGGADTQYF. CDR3 coding DNA: TGCAGCGTTGCTGGGGGCGCTGATACGCAGTATTTT.